This TCR beta chain was observed in a study of graft-versus-host responses after intestinal transplantation. Measured with immunoSEQ multiplex PCR; TCRdb has only the in-frame clones, and not every one. This table has roughly 60,000 clones, 90% to 95% appearing once. This clone was picked up a small number of times. The input for sequencing was PBMCs, taken about 120 days after intestinal transplantation. This TCR was sampled from a human patient who received an intestinal transplant, so some T cells may come from the graft donor.

The CDR3 bases are TGTGCCAGCAGCTTAGCAGTGGGGACAGTTTCGCGGGAGCAGTACTTC. Translating it yields CASSLAVGTVSREQYF. J is TRBJ2-7 and V is TRBV7-6; 7 bases align to TRBD1. There are 16 residues in the CDR3. The J segment lost 7 bases and the V segment lost 0 bases, leaving 12 bases of the junction unmatched. CDR1 and CDR2 (germline): SGHVS, FNYEAQ.